What follows describes a single T cell receptor beta chain. Antigen: not known. Treatment given: oral pan-JAK inhibitor, 5-10 mg twice daily. Extracted RNA was reverse transcribed, and the resulting cDNA served as sequencing template. Some clones are missing from TCRdb's copy, which holds only in-frame ones; the method was immunoSEQ multiplex PCR. This table has some 190,000 clones, roughly 46% appearing once. This sample was included in a study of CD8+ T cells in alopecia areata. Findings and caveats of the study: In scalp, tofacitinib significantly decreased clonality and expanded CD8+ clones among the top 100. Greater clonality was observed in lesional scalp samples, especially alopecia totalis/universalis, versus normal scalp.

This material consisted of CD8+ T cells sorted from blood, taken between weeks 51 and 52, from a patient treated with tofacitinib. The TCR comes from a human donor with alopecia areata.

CDR3 DNA: TGTGCCTGGAGAACCAGCGGGGAGTCCTACGAGCAGTACTTC. Its translation: CAWRTSGESYEQYF. V gene TRBV30 combines with J gene TRBJ2-7, with TRBD2 matching 7 bases. Germline assignment: CDR1 GTSNPN and CDR2 SVGIG (reference sequence). This CDR3 region has 14 residues. V dropped 3 bases and J dropped 1; count of bases not matched to a gene: 6.